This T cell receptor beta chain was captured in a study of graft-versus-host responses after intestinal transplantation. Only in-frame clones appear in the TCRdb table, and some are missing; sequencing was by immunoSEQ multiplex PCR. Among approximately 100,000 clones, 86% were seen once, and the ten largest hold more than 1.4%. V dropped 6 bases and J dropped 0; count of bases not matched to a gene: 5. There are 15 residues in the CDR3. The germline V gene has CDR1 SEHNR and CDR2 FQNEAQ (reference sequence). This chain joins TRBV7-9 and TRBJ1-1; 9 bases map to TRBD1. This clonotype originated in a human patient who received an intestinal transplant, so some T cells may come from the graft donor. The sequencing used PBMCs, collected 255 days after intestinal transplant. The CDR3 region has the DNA TGTGCCAGCAGTGGGGGACAGGGAATGAACACTGAAGCTTTCTTT. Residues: CASSGGQGMNTEAFF.